A selection of T cell receptor beta chains follows, all from one sample in a study of yellow fever vaccine responses in identical twins. TCRdb re-analysed the RT-PCR reads in MiXCR, keeping a single row per CDR3 protein. The data hold some 10,000 distinct CDR3 sequences, with under 85% observed a single time. Sequencing was performed on T cells from blood (PBMCs), unsorted or a sorted subset (not recorded which), taken before or after yellow fever vaccination (not recorded which). The receptor set was obtained from a woman between 18 and 30 years old who received the yellow fever vaccine. Each CDR3 is given with its conserved first and last residue. The order of the fields is J gene, CDR3 length, V gene, CDR3 protein.

TRBJ1-1,16,TRBV7-6,CASSARGTGRNTEAFF
TRBJ1-2,14,TRBV12-3/TRBV12-4,CTSSFQGGNYGYTF
TRBJ2-2,16,TRBV20-1,CSAPDLAGGDTGELFF
TRBJ1-1,13,TRBV7-9,CASRSQGNTEAFF
TRBJ2-7,11,TRBV29-1,CSVGQGWEQYF
TRBJ2-7,12,TRBV2,CAIRTSGAEQYF
TRBJ2-3,15,TRBV7-6,CASSSGGTTPDTQYF
TRBJ2-7,13,TRBV11-3,CASSFGSSYEQYF
TRBJ2-1,19,TRBV18,CASSRRTSGRGGPYNEQFF
TRBJ1-5,15,TRBV7-2,CASSSRTGTNQPQHF